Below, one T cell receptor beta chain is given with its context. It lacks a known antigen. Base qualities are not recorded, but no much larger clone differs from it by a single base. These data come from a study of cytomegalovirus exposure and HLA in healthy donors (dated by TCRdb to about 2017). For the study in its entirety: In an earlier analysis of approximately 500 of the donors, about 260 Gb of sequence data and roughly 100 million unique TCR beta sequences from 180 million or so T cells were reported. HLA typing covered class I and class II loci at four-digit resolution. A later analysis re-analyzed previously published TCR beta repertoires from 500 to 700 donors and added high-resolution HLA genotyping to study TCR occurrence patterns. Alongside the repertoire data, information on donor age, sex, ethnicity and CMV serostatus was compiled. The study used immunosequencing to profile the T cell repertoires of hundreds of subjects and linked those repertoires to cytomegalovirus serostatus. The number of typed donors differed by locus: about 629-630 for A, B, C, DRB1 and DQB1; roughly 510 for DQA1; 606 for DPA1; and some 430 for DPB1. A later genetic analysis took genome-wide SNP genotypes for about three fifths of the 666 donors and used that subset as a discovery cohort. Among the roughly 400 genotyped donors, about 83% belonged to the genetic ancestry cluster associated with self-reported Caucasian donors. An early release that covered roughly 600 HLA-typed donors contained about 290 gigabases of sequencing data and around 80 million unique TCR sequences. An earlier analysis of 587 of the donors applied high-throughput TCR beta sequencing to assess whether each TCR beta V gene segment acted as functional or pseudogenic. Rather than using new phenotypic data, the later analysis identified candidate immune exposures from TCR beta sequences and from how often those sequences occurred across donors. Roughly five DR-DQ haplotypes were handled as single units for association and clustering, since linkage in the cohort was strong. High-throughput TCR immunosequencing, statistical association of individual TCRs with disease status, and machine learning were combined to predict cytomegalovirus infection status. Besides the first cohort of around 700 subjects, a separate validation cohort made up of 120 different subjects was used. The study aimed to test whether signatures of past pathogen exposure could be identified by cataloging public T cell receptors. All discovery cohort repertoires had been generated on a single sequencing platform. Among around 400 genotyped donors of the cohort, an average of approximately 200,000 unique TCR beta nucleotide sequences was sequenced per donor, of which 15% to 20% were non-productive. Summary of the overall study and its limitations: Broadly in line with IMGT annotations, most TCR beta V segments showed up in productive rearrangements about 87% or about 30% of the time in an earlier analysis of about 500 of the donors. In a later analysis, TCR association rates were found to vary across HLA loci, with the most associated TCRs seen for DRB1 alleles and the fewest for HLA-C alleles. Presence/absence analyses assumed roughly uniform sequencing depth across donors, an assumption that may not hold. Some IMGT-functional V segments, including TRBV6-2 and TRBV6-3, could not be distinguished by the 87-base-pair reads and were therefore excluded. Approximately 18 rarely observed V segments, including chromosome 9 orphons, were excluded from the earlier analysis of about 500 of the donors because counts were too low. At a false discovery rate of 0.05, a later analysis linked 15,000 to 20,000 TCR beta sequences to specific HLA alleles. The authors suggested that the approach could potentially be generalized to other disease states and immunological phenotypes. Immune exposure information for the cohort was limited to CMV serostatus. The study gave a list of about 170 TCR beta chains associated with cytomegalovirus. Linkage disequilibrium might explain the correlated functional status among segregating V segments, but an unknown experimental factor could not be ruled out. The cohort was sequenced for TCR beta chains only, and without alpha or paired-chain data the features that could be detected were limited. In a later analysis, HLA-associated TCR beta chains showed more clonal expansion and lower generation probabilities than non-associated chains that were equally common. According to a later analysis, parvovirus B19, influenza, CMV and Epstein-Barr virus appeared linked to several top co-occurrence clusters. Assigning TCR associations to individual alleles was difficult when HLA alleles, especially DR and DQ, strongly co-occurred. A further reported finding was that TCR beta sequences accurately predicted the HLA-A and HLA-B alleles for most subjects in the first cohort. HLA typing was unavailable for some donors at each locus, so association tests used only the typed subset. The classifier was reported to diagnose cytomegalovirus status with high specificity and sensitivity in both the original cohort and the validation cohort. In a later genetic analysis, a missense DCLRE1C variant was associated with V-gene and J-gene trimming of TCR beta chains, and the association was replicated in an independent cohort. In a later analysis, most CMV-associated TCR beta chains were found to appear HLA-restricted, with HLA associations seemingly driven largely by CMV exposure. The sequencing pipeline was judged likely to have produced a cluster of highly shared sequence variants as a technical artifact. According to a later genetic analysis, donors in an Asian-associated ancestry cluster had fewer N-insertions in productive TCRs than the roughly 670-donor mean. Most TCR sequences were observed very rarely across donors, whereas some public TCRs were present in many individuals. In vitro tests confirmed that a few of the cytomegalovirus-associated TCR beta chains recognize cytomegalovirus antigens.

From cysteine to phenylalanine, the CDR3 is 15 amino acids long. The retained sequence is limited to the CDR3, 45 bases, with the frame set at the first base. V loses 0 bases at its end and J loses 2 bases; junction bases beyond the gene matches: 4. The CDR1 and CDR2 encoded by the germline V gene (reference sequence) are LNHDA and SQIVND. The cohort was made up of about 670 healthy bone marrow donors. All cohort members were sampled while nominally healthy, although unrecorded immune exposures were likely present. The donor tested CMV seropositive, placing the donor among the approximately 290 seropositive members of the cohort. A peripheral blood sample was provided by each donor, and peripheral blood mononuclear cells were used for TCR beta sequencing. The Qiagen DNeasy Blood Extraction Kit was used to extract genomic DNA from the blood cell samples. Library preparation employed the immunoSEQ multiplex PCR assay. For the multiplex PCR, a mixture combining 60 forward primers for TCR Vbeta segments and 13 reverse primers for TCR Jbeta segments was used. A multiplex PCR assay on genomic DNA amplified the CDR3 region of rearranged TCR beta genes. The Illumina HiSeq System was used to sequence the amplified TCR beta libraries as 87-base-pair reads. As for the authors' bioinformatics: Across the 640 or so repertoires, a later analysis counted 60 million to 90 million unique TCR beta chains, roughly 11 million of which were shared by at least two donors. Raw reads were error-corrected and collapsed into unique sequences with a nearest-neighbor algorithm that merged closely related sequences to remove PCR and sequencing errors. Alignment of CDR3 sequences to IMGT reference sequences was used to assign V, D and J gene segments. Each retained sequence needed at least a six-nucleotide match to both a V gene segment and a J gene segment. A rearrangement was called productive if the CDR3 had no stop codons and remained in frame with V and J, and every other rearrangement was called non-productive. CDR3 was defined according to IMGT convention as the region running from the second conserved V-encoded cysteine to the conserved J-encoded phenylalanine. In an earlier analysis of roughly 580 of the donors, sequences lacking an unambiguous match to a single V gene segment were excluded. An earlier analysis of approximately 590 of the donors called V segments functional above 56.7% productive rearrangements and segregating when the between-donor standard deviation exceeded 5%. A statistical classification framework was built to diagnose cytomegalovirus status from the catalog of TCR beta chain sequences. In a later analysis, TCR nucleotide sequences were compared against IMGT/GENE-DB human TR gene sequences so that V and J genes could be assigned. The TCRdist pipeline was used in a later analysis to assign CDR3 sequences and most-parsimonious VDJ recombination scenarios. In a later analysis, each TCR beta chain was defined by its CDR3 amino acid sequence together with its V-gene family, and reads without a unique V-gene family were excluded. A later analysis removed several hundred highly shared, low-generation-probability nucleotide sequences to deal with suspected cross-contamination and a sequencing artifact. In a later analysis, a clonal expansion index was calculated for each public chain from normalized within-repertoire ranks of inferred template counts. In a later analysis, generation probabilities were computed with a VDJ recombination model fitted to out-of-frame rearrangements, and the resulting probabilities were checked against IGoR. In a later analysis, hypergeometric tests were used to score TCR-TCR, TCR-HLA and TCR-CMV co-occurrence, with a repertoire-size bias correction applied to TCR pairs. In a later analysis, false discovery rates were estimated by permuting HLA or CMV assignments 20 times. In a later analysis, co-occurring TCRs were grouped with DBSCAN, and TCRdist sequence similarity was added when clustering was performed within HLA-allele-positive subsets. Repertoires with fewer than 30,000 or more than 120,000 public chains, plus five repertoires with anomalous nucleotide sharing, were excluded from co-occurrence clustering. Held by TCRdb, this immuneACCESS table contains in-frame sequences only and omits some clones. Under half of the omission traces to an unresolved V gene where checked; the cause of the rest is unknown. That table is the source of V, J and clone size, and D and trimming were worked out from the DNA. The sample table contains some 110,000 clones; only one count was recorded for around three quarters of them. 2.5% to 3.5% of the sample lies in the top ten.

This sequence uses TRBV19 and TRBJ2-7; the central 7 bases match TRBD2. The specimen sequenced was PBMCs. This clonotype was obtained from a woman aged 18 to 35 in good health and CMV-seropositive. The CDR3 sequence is CASSIDNSGTYEQYF. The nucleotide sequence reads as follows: TGTGCCAGTAGTATAGATAACAGCGGGACCTACGAGCAGTACTTC.